These 24 T cell receptor beta chains were sequenced from one sample in a study of cytomegalovirus exposure and HLA in healthy donors. With 60 Vbeta and 13 Jbeta primers, the PCR was carried out. TCRdb keeps only in-frame clones here, not all; method: immunoSEQ multiplex PCR. The profile shows about 130,000 clones, more than 65% of them singletons. Sequencing input: PBMCs. The source is a man between 50 and 59 years old in good health and CMV-seronegative.

A few counts support this clone. The chain couples TRBV7-9 to TRBJ1-2, with a weak D call TRBD1 (5 bases). Per germline, CDR1 SEHNR and CDR2 FQNEAQ (reference sequence). Trimming removed 7 bases at V and 10 bases at J, with 16 bases between. The CDR3 is 12 residues long. CDR3 bases: TGTGCCAGCACCGGACGGAAGGGACTCTACACCTTC. Its translation is CASTGRKGLYTF.

The CDR3 DNA is TGTGCCAGCAGTGATGGGGGGGTCGACGGCTACACCTTC. Amino acids: CASSDGGVDGYTF. This sequence joins TRBV2 and TRBJ1-2, with TRBD1 as a possible D gene (5 bases). Deletions cut 3 bases from V and 8 bases from J, with 13 bases between. Germline CDR1 and CDR2: SNHLY and FYNNEI. The CDR3 is 13 residues long.

The chain is built from TRBV5-1 and TRBJ1-4; D remains unclear. CDR3 length: 13 residues. V shed 4 bases and J shed 8 bases, with 12 bases lying between them. Germline V gene sequence: CDR1 SGHRS, CDR2 YFSETQ. DNA of the CDR3: TGCGCCAGCAGCCCCGGGCCGGGAGAAAAACTGTTTTTT. Protein sequence: CASSPGPGEKLFF.

The chain uses TRBV6-5 and TRBJ2-5; 9 nucleotides agree with TRBD2. Germline V gene data show CDR1 as MNHEY and CDR2 as SVGAGI. This CDR3 is built from 16 residues. Germline trimming cut 0 bases from V and 5 bases from J; bases unmatched to any gene: 7. The CDR3 nucleotides read TGTGCCAGCAGTTACTCCTTACGGCGGGGGGGCGAGACCCAGTACTTC. Translated, it gives CASSYSLRRGGETQYF.

This clone was picked up a small number of times. The chain carries TRBV10-2 and TRBJ1-2; 9 bases map to TRBD1. CDR1 and CDR2 from the germline V gene are WSHSY and SAAADI. J was trimmed by 5 bases and V by 2 bases; bases with no gene match: 0. The CDR3 totals 13 residues. CDR3 loop: CASSEDRGYGYTF. CDR3 nucleotide sequence: TGCGCCAGCAGTGAGGACAGGGGGTATGGCTACACCTTC.

The V and J genes are TRBV19 and TRBJ2-7; D is possibly TRBD1 (6 bases). Germline lookup yields CDR1 LNHDA and CDR2 SQIVND (reference sequence). This CDR3 is built from 13 residues. V was cut by 5 bases and J by 7 bases, with 15 bases left in between. The CDR3 loop is CASSLQGAWEQYF. The CDR3 nucleotides are TGTGCCAGTAGTCTACAGGGTGCATGGGAGCAGTACTTC.

The chain combines TRBV14 with TRBJ1-4; 8 positions match TRBD1. CDR3 length: 15 amino acids. The ends lost 4 bases at V and 7 bases at J; junction bases unmatched: 8. CDR1 and CDR2 (germline): SGHDN, FVKESK. The CDR3 nucleotides read TGTGCCAGCAGCCCATATGCAGGGGGCGGTGAAAAACTGTTTTTT. The encoded protein is CASSPYAGGGEKLFF.

V and J are TRBV27 and TRBJ1-1; D gene ambiguous. V gave up 2 bases and J gave up 3 bases, with 13 bases separating them. Germline-derived CDR1 and CDR2 are MNHEY and SMNVEV (reference sequence). The CDR3 runs 15 residues. The CDR3 region is CASSLVGGRYTEAFF. CDR3 nucleotide sequence: TGTGCCAGCAGTTTAGTCGGCGGTCGGTACACTGAAGCTTTCTTT.

The rearrangement joins TRBV5-4 to TRBJ2-3; 11 bases fit TRBD2. The V gene's germline CDR1 is SGHNT and CDR2 YYREEE (reference sequence). The V segment lost 3 bases and the J segment 1 base; nucleotides outside the gene matches: 4. The CDR3 is made up of 16 amino acids. CDR3 nucleotide sequence: TGTGCCAGCAGCTACCCGACTAGCGGGGGCACAGATACGCAGTATTTT. This codes for CASSYPTSGGTDTQYF.

The chain is built from TRBV27 and TRBJ2-7; D possibly corresponds to TRBD2 (5 bases). The CDR3 runs to 12 residues. Germline assignment: CDR1 MNHEY and CDR2 SMNVEV (reference sequence). CDR3 in DNA: TGTGCTACCGCCGGGAACACCTACGAGCAGTACTTC. This codes for CATAGNTYEQYF.

This clone was detected once. This sequence joins TRBV5-1 and TRBJ1-5, with D possibly TRBD1 on 6 matching bases. Between the trimmed V and J ends, which lost 0 bases and 1 base, there was a span of 8 bases. The CDR3 has 15 residues. Germline V gives CDR1 SGHRS, CDR2 YFSETQ. CDR3 sequence reads: CASSLEGGSNQPQHF. DNA of the CDR3: TGCGCCAGCAGCTTGGAGGGGGGGAGCAATCAGCCCCAGCATTTT.

Points on this clone: One end of the junction does not line up with germline, which may come from a read error. This chain connects TRBV9 to TRBJ2-3, with D maybe TRBD1 (5 bases). Germline CDR1 and CDR2: SGDLS and YYNGEE. The CDR3 is 16 residues long. DNA for the CDR3: TGTGCCAGCACCGTAAGTGGCCAGGGATCATCAGATACGCAGTATTTT. Amino acids: CASTVSGQGSSDTQYF.

The chain is built from TRBV6-5 and TRBJ2-1; 7 positions match TRBD2. This CDR3 comprises 11 residues. The germline V gene has CDR1 MNHEY and CDR2 SVGAGI. The J segment lost 9 bases and the V segment lost 7 bases, leaving 3 bases of the junction unmatched. CDR3 DNA sequence: TGTGCCAGCACGCGGGGGAGTGAGCAGTTCTTC. It is translated as CASTRGSEQFF.

The chain links TRBV7-9 to TRBJ2-3; TRBD2 aligns across 12 bases. The germline gives CDR1 SEHNR, CDR2 FQNEAQ (reference sequence). Germline trimming cut 2 bases from V and 2 bases from J; bases unmatched to any gene: 2. The CDR3 has 16 amino acids. The CDR3 nucleotides read TGTGCCAGCAGCTTATCTAGCGGGGGGGACACAGATACGCAGTATTTT. Translated: CASSLSSGGDTDTQYF.

The chain is built from TRBV4-3 and TRBJ2-1; D call uncertain. The ends were cut back, 0 bases at V and 0 bases at J, with 3 bases in the middle. Germline V CDR1 and CDR2: LGHNA, YSLEER. This CDR3 is 14 amino acids long. The CDR3 is CASSQESSYNEQFF. The CDR3 DNA follows: TGCGCCAGCAGCCAAGAGAGCTCCTACAATGAGCAGTTCTTC.

The chain recombines TRBV5-1 with TRBJ1-1; 8 positions match TRBD1. The CDR3 runs 15 residues. Germline trimming cut 5 bases from V and 5 bases from J; bases unmatched to any gene: 11. In germline, CDR1 is SGHRS, CDR2 YFSETQ. Here the CDR3 DNA reads TGCGCCAGCAGTAGCCAGGGGGCATTAGCGACTGAAGCTTTCTTT. It is translated as CASSSQGALATEAFF.

This sequence joins TRBV7-9 and TRBJ2-7; tentative D call: TRBD1 (6 bases). Trimming shortened V by 4 bases and J by 4 bases, and 17 bases separated the two germline ends. Germline-derived CDR1 and CDR2 are SEHNR and FQNEAQ (reference sequence). This CDR3 region has 15 residues. CDR3 in DNA: TGTGCCAGCAGCTCGCTAGATAGACAGGTTTACGAGCAGTACTTC. It yields the protein CASSSLDRQVYEQYF.

The CDR3 loop is CATLGEYQPQHF. Here the CDR3 DNA reads TGTGCCACACTCGGGGAATATCAGCCCCAGCATTTT. The chain is built from TRBV19 and TRBJ1-5; D not certain. The CDR3 length is 12 residues. V was pared by 10 bases and J by 5 bases, with 12 bases between. Germline CDR1 and CDR2: LNHDA and SQIVND (reference sequence).

This clone was counted once. This sequence joins TRBV7-2 and TRBJ2-5, with TRBD2 as a possible D gene (6 bases). The V end was cut by 5 bases, the J end by 6 bases, with 22 bases between. The CDR3 extends over 16 amino acids. CDR1 SGHTA and CDR2 FQGNSA come from the germline V gene. CDR3 in amino acids: CASSLHPRGGAQTQYF. CDR3 nucleotide sequence: TGTGCCAGCAGCCTACACCCGAGGGGAGGTGCACAGACCCAGTACTTC.

The J gene is TRBJ2-3, the V gene TRBV7-2; 7 nucleotides match TRBD2. The CDR3 has 15 amino acids. Germline CDR1 is SGHTA and CDR2 is FQGNSA. V shed 7 bases and J 5 bases; nucleotides not matched to a gene: 12. In DNA form, the CDR3 reads TGTGCCAGCACAAAAGGCGCGGGGGACGGAGATACGCAGTATTTT. This sequence encodes CASTKGAGDGDTQYF.

The chain employs TRBV5-1 and TRBJ2-7; 8 bases match TRBD1. This CDR3 is built from 14 residues. V lost 0 bases to trimming and J lost 6 bases; unmatched junction nucleotides: 5. Germline loops: CDR1 SGHRS, CDR2 YFSETQ. In nucleotides, the CDR3 is TGCGCCAGCAGCTTGGGACAGGGGCTTCTCGAGCAGTACTTC. Its translation is CASSLGQGLLEQYF. Based on the CDR3 plus reference TRBV5-1 and TRBJ2-7, the full variable domain is KAGVTQTPRYLIKTRGQQVTLSCSPISGHRSVSWYQQTPGQGLQFLFEYFSETQRNKGNFPGRFSGRQFSNSRSEMNVSTLELGDSALYLCASSLGQGLLEQYFGPGTRLTVT.

This clone appeared once. The chain uses TRBV19 and TRBJ1-1; D remains ambiguous. The CDR3 runs 15 residues. Germline V gene sequence: CDR1 LNHDA, CDR2 SQIVND (reference sequence). The V end lost 4 bases, the J end lost 0 bases, and 12 bases lay between the germline ends. The DNA for the CDR3 is TGTGCCAGTAGTAGTTACGCGGCGGTGAACACTGAAGCTTTCTTT. It yields the protein CASSSYAAVNTEAFF.

This clone was seen only a few times. The V and J genes are TRBV19 and TRBJ1-2; no firm D call. V was shortened by 8 bases and J by 8 bases, with 15 bases between the two germline ends. CDR3 length equals 12 residues. Germline CDR1 is LNHDA and CDR2 is SQIVND (reference sequence). CDR3 DNA sequence: TGTGCCAGTTTTACGGGGTTTTGGGGCTACACCTTC. Its protein is CASFTGFWGYTF.

The CDR3 DNA follows: TGCGCCAGCAGTGTATCGGGATCATCGGACGAGCAGTACTTC. As protein: CASSVSGSSDEQYF. V is TRBV5-1 and J is TRBJ2-7; weak D call: TRBD2 (5 bases). Germline V gene sequence: CDR1 SGHRS, CDR2 YFSETQ. The V gene lost 5 bases and the J gene lost 5 bases, with 17 bases spanning the gap. This CDR3 region has 14 residues.